The clone carrying this TCR beta chain was seen ten or more times. The target antigen is unknown. V dropped 2 bases and J dropped 0 bases, with 10 bases sitting between them. This CDR3 comprises 15 residues. Germline V gene data show CDR1 as SGHTA and CDR2 as FQGNSA. In every case, the donor was a healthy Caucasian. This entry comes from a study of identical twins. Template switching added a universal primer binding site, and final cDNA carried unique molecular identifiers. TCRdb analysed the 5' RACE reads with MiXCR anew, one entry per CDR3 protein. Of around 650,000 distinct CDR3 sequences detected, under 8.5% appear once; the ten largest clones hold less than 2%. General study findings and limits: Analyses based on zero insertions could be partly confounded by invariant MAIT and iNKT cells. Memory repertoires showed no such pattern, whereas abundant cord blood beta clonotypes carried fewer insertions.

This sample also belongs to another study, concerning yellow fever vaccine responses in identical twins.

V is TRBV7-2 and J is TRBJ1-1; D gene ambiguous. The sequencing sample was made of PBMCs. The TCR was taken from a woman between 18 and 29 years old in good health. Written as DNA, the CDR3 is TGTGCCAGCAGCTTATTTCGGACCGTGAACACTGAAGCTTTCTTT. Translating it yields CASSLFRTVNTEAFF.